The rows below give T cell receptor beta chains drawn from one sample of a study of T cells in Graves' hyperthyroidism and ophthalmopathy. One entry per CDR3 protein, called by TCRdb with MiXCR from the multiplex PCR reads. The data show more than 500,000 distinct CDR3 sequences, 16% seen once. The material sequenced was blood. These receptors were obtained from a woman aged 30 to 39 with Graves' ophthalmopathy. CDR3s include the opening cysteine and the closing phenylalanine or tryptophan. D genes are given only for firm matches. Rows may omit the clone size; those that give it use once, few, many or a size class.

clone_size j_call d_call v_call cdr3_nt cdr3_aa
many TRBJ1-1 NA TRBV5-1 TGCGCCAGCAGCCTAAGGGTGAACACTGAAGCTTTCTTT CASSLRVNTEAFF
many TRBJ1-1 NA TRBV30 TGTGCATCCCAGCCCGCTAAGGATAACATGAACACTGAAGCTTTCTTT CASQPAKDNMNTEAFF
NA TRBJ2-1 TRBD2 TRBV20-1 TGCAGTGCTAACTCGGGACTAGCGGGAGGTCGTGAGCAGTTCTTC CSANSGLAGGREQFF
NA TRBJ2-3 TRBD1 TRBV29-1 TGCAGCACGGGACAGGGGGGGGATACGCAGTATTTT CSTGQGGDTQYF
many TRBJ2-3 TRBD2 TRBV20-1 TGCAGTGCTAGTGAACTAGCGGAAACTAGCACAGATACGCAGTATTTT CSASELAETSTDTQYF
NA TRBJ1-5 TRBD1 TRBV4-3 TGCGCCAGCAGCCAAGAATGGACAGGAAATCAGCCCCAGCATTTT CASSQEWTGNQPQHF
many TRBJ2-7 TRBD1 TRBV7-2 TGTGCCAGCAGCCCCCGGACAGGGGACTACGAGCAGTACTTC CASSPRTGDYEQYF
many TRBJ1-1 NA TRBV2 TGTGCCAGCAGTGAATCAAGGCTCCCTATGGGGAACACTGAAGCTTTCTTT CASSESRLPMGNTEAFF
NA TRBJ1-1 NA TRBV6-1 TGTGCCAGCAGTGCCCAAACAGGGACGAATGAAGCTTTCTTT CASSAQTGTNEAFF
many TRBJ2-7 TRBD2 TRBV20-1 TGCAGTGCTAGAGATCCTGCGGGAGGCCCCTACGAGCAGTACTTC CSARDPAGGPYEQYF
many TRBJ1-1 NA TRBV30 TGTGCCTGGAGTGTTAGTGGGACACAGAACACTGAAGCTTTCTTT CAWSVSGTQNTEAFF
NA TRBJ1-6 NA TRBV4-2 TGTGCCAGCAGCCTCGCCCTTCCTCCACCCCTCCACTTT CASSLALPPPLHF
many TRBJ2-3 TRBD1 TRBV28 TGTGCCAGCAGTGGTGGACAGGGGGCTGCTTCTAGCACAGATACGCAGTATTTT CASSGGQGAASSTDTQYF
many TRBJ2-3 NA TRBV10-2 TGCGCCAGCAGTGAGTGGTCGACTAGCACAGATACGCAGTATTTT CASSEWSTSTDTQYF
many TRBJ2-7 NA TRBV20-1 TGCAGTGCTAGGGATAGCAGGGACTACGAGCAGTACTTC CSARDSRDYEQYF
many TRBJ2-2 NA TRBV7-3 TGTGCCAGCAGGCGGACCCTCGGGACCGGGGAGCTGTTTTTT CASRRTLGTGELFF
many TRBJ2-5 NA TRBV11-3 TGTGCCAGCAGCCTTGGGGGGGCTCAAGAGACCCAGTACTTC CASSLGGAQETQYF
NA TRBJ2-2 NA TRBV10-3 TGTGCCATCAGTGGAGGGGACGCCACCGGGGAGCTGTTTTTT CAISGGDATGELFF
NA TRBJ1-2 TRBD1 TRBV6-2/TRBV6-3 TGTGCCAGCAGTACCCCCGGGACAGGGGGCTGGGGCTACACCTTC CASSTPGTGGWGYTF
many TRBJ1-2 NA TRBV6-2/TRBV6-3 TGTGCCAGCAGTTACTCGATAAAATTCGCGGAAAATCCTAACTATGGCTACACCTTC CASSYSIKFAENPNYGYTF
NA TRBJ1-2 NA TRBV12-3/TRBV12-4 TGTGCCAGCAGGCCGGGAGGCGGAGGCTACACCTTC CASRPGGGGYTF
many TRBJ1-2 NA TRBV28 TGTGCCAGCAGTTTAGGGCAGGGGTTTCGCTATGGCTACACCTTC CASSLGQGFRYGYTF
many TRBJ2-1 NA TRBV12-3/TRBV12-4 TGTGCCAGCACCCCGGGGGACTTTCGGGTGAATGAGCAGTTCTTC CASTPGDFRVNEQFF
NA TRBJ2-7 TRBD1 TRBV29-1 TGCAGCGTAAAAACAGGGGGCCCTTCCTACGAGCAGTACTTC CSVKTGGPSYEQYF
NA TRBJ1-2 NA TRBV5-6 TGTGCCAGCAGAACAGTTGGCTATGGCTACACCTTC CASRTVGYGYTF
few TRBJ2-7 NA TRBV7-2 TGTGCCAGCAGCCAAGAATTCCCAGGGACACCCGTCGAGCAGTACTTC CASSQEFPGTPVEQYF
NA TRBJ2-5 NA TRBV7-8 TGTGCCAGCAGCTTAAAACCCGTACTGGCCGGACAAGAGACCCAGTACTTC CASSLKPVLAGQETQYF
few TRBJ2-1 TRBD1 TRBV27 TGTGCCAGCAGTTTTACCGGGACAGGGATCGTAGTTGAGCAGTTCTTC CASSFTGTGIVVEQFF
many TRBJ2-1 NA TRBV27 TGTGCCAGCAGTTTATCGAGAGGGGAATCCAATGAGCAGTTCTTC CASSLSRGESNEQFF
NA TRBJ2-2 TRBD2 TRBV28 TGTGCCAGCAGTTTTAACCCGGGACTAGCCGACACCGGGGAGCTGTTTTTT CASSFNPGLADTGELFF
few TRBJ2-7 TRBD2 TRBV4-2 TGTGCCAGCAGCCAACAGGGACTAGCGGCCTACGAGCAGTACTTC CASSQQGLAAYEQYF
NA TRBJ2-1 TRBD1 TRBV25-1 TGTGCCAGCAAACGGACAGGGAAGAATGAGCAGTTCTTC CASKRTGKNEQFF
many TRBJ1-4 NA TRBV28 TGTGCCAGCAGTCAAGACAGTCATAATGAAAAACTGTTTTTT CASSQDSHNEKLFF
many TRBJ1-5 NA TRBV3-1 TGTGCCAGCAGCCAAGATCGGTGGAGTCGTTACGGTCAGCCCCAGCATTTT CASSQDRWSRYGQPQHF
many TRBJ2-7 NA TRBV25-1 TGTGCCAGCAGTCCGCCGCGTATTGAGTCCTACGAGCAGTACTTC CASSPPRIESYEQYF
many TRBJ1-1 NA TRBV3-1 TGTGCCAGCAGCGTAACCTCCGGGGGGCTGACTGAAGCTTTCTTT CASSVTSGGLTEAFF
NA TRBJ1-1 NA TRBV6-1 TGTGCCAGCCGGTCGGGACGGGGTGGGACTGAAGCTTTCTTT CASRSGRGGTEAFF
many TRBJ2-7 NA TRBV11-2 TGTGCCAGCAGCTTAGATTTAAAACAGGCCCACGAGCAGTACTTC CASSLDLKQAHEQYF
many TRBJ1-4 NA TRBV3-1 TGTGCCAGCAGCCATAATGAAAAACTGTTTTTT CASSHNEKLFF
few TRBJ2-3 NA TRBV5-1 TGCGCCAGCAAGGGTCGCAACGTGGGTACGCAGTATTTT CASKGRNVGTQYF
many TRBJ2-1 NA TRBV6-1 TGTGCCAGCAGTAGACGCGTAGACTCCTACAATGAGCAGTTCTTC CASSRRVDSYNEQFF
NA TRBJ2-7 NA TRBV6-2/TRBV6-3 TGTGCCAGCAGGTGGGACGAGGAGGGGGGAAGCTCCTACGAGCAGTACTTC CASRWDEEGGSSYEQYF
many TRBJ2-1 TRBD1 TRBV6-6 TGTGCCAGCAGTTACTGGGCCGGGACAGGGAACAATGAGCAGTTCTTC CASSYWAGTGNNEQFF
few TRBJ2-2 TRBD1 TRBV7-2 TGTGCCAGCAACCCCCGACAGGGGGCCGGGGAGCTGTTTTTT CASNPRQGAGELFF
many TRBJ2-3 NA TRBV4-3 TGCGCCAGCAGCCAAGATACGGCGGCGGGGAACACAGATACGCAGTATTTT CASSQDTAAGNTDTQYF
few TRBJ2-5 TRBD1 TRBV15 TGTGCCACCAGGACTACCCGACAGGGGTCTCAAGAGACCCAGTACTTC CATRTTRQGSQETQYF
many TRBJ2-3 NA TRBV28 TGTGCCAGCAGGTTGGCAGCTGGCGCAGATACGCAGTATTTT CASRLAAGADTQYF
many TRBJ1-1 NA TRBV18 TGTGCCAGCTCTCAGGGAGCCACAGCGGCCACTGAAGCTTTCTTT CASSQGATAATEAFF
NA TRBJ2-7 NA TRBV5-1 TGCGCCAGCAGCCCAGTGGGACCGGCAGCTTACGAGCAGTACTTC CASSPVGPAAYEQYF